Below, 10 T cell receptor beta chains from the same sample are listed, as sequenced in a study of cytomegalovirus exposure and HLA in healthy donors. Vbeta (60) and Jbeta (13) primers were used in the PCR. The data were produced by immunoSEQ multiplex PCR, yet TCRdb's version contains in-frame clones alone and is incomplete. The sample yields hundreds of thousands of clones, roughly four fifths seen once. Sequenced input: PBMCs. Source of these receptors: a woman in her thirties or forties in good health and CMV-seronegative.

The chain couples TRBV6-5 to TRBJ2-1; D might be TRBD2 (6 bases). Germline assignment: CDR1 MNHEY and CDR2 SVGAGI. The CDR3 loop spans 14 amino acids. The V and J ends lost 2 bases and 8 bases respectively, with 13 bases between them. The CDR3 protein is CASSYGVGGDEQFF. The CDR3 DNA follows: TGTGCCAGCAGTTACGGGGTAGGAGGGGATGAGCAGTTCTTC.

The chain is built from TRBV5-6 and TRBJ1-2; 7 nucleotides match TRBD1. Germline CDR1 is SGHDT and CDR2 is YYEEEE. The CDR3 extends over 16 amino acids. Unmatched junction bases numbered 13, after V lost 4 bases and J lost 4 bases. The CDR3, as DNA: TGTGCCAGCAGCGGGACAGCCTACCCAACCGGCTATGGCTACACCTTC. Translating it yields CASSGTAYPTGYGYTF.

The V and J genes are TRBV15 and TRBJ1-4; no clear D. Trimming pared 1 base from V and 7 bases from J, leaving 13 bases between. The V gene's germline CDR1 is LNHNV and CDR2 YYDKDF (reference sequence). The CDR3 sequence is 15 residues long. The DNA for the CDR3 is TGTGCCACCAGCAGAGGGGGAGGGATTGGTGAAAAACTGTTTTTT. It encodes CATSRGGGIGEKLFF.

The rearrangement uses TRBV29-1 and TRBJ2-5, with 11 bases that match TRBD2. Trimming cost V 7 bases and J 4 bases; bases outside gene matches: 8. CDR3 length: 14 amino acids. Germline V gene sequence: CDR1 SQVTM, CDR2 ANQGSEA. The CDR3 sequence: CSAVLAGGPETQYF. The CDR3 nucleotides read TGCAGCGCCGTCCTAGCGGGGGGCCCAGAGACCCAGTACTTC.

This chain uses TRBV5-8 with TRBJ1-1, with D uncertain. This CDR3 has 9 amino acids. The V and J ends lost 6 bases and 11 bases respectively, with 8 bases between them. CDR1 and CDR2 (germline): SGHTS, YDEGEE. As DNA, the CDR3 is TGTGCCAGCAAACTAGCGGCTTTCTTT. This gives the protein CASKLAAFF.

A few counts support this clone. V gene TRBV5-5 combines with J gene TRBJ1-4; D might be TRBD1 (5 bases). Per the germline V gene, CDR1 is SGHKS and CDR2 is YYEKEE (reference sequence). The CDR3 totals 15 residues. The V and J ends lost 5 bases and 0 bases respectively, with 11 bases between them. CDR3 sequence: CASSPTGPTNEKLFF. The CDR3 nucleotides read TGTGCCAGCAGTCCAACAGGTCCAACTAATGAAAAACTGTTTTTT.

The V call is TRBV4-1, the J call TRBJ2-2; no clear D. Trimming shortened V by 0 bases and J by 0 bases, and 8 bases separated the two germline ends. CDR3 length: 16 amino acids. CDR1 and CDR2 (germline): MGHRA, YSYEKL. CDR3 region: CASSQEWLANTGELFF. The CDR3, as DNA: TGCGCCAGCAGCCAAGAGTGGCTAGCGAACACCGGGGAGCTGTTTTTT.

The V gene is TRBV4-1, the J gene TRBJ2-7; possibly TRBD2 for D (6 bases). There are 14 residues in the CDR3. V shed 6 bases and J shed 3 bases, with 15 bases lying between them. Germline V CDR1 and CDR2: MGHRA, YSYEKL. The CDR3 reads CASSRDSRGYEQYF. The CDR3 DNA follows: TGCGCCAGCAGTCGGGACTCAAGAGGCTACGAGCAGTACTTC.

The V gene is TRBV4-1, the J gene TRBJ2-7, with a weak D call TRBD1 (6 bases). The CDR3 runs to 14 residues. The germline CDR1 and CDR2 sequences are MGHRA and YSYEKL. V lost 1 base to trimming and J lost 4 bases, with 11 bases between them. The CDR3 bases are TGCGCCAGCAGCCAAGTCTCAGGGGCTTACGAGCAGTACTTC. It translates to CASSQVSGAYEQYF.

The gene calls are TRBV28 and TRBJ1-4; TRBD1 agrees at 8 bases. Germline V gives CDR1 MDHEN, CDR2 SYDVKM. Losses at the gene ends were 4 bases for V and 10 bases for J; bases not matched to a gene: 5. This CDR3 contains 13 residues. The CDR3 region is CASSSTGVGKLFF. The CDR3 region has the DNA TGTGCCAGCAGTTCGACAGGGGTGGGAAAACTGTTTTTT. The full variable domain, with the rest looked up from reference TRBV28 and TRBJ1-4, is DVKVTQSSRYLVKRTGEKVFLECVQDMDHENMFWYRQDPGLGLRLIYFSYDVKMKEKGDIPEGYSVSREKKERFSLILESASTNQTSMYLCASSSTGVGKLFFGSGTQLSVL.